The clone carrying this T cell receptor beta chain has a handful of counts. One end of the junction is discordant with germline, which a read error may explain. The investigators amplified TCR beta CDR3 regions from RNA transcripts. During a first-round RT-PCR of the TCR CDR3, the HTBI primer set was used. In TCRdb, the multiplex PCR reads were re-called with MiXCR into one record per CDR3 protein. Of approximately 700,000 distinct CDR3 sequences listed, roughly 45% are singletons. Exclusion of a patient resulted from uncontrolled infection, other autoimmune disease, pregnancy or lactation. These data come from a study of T cells in Graves' hyperthyroidism and ophthalmopathy. This CDR3 has 18 amino acids. The germline gives CDR1 ENHRY, CDR2 SYGVKD.

The specimen was peripheral blood or thyroid tissue (not recorded which). This sequence originates from an adult man with Graves' disease, either hyperthyroidism or ophthalmopathy (not recorded which). The chain combines TRBV10-3 with TRBJ1-5, with TRBD1 matching 7 bases. The DNA for the CDR3 is TGTGCCAGCAGTTTGACAGGGCTTGGAGTTTCCACTAATCAGCCCCAGCATTTT. As protein: CASSLTGLGVSTNQPQHF.